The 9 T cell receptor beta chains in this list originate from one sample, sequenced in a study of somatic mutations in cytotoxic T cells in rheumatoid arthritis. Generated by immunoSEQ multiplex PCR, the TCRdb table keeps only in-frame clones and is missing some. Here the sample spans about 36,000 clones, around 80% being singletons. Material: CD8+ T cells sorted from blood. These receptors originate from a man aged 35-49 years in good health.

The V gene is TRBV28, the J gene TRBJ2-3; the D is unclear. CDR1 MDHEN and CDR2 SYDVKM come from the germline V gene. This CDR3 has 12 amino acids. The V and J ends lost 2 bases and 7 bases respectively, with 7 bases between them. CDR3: CASSLSEYTQYF. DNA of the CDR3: TGTGCCAGCAGTTTAAGCGAGTATACGCAGTATTTT. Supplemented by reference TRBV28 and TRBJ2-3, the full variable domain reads DVKVTQSSRYLVKRTGEKVFLECVQDMDHENMFWYRQDPGLGLRLIYFSYDVKMKEKGDIPEGYSVSREKKERFSLILESASTNQTSMYLCASSLSEYTQYFGPGTRLTVL.

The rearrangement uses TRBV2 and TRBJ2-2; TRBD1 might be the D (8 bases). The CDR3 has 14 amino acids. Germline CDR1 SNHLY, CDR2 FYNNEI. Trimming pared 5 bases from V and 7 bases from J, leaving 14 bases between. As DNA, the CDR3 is TGTGCCAGCAGTATACAGGGGGGGCACGGGGAGCTGTTTTTT. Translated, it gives CASSIQGGHGELFF.

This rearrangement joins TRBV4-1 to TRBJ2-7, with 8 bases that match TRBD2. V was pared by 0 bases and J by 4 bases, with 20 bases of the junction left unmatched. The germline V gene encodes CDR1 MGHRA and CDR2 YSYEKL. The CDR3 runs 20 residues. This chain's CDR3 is CASSQDPRSSPGLERYEQYF. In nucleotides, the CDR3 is TGCGCCAGCAGCCAAGACCCAAGATCCTCCCCGGGACTAGAAAGGTACGAGCAGTACTTC.

DNA of the CDR3: TGCGCCAGCAGTTTAGGGGGAGCGGAGGGGTTGACAGATACGCAGTATTTT. This sequence encodes CASSLGGAEGLTDTQYF. The V gene is TRBV10-1, the J gene TRBJ2-3, with D tentatively TRBD1 or TRBD2 (6 bases each). The germline V gene encodes CDR1 WNHNN and CDR2 SYGVQD (reference sequence). The CDR3 totals 17 residues. V dropped 5 bases and J dropped 3 bases, with 21 bases sitting between them.

This CDR3 reads CASSYSINEKLFF. Written as DNA, the CDR3 is TGTGCCAGCAGTTACTCGATTAATGAAAAACTGTTTTTT. V and J are TRBV6-5 and TRBJ1-4; D is ambiguous. Germline CDR1 reads MNHEY; CDR2 reads SVGAGI. Trimming removed 0 bases from V and 4 bases from J, with 3 bases in between. CDR3 length: 13 residues.

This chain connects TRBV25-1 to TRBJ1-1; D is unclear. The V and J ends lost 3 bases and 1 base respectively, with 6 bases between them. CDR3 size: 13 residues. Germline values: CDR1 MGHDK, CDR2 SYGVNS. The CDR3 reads CASSDYRNTEAFF. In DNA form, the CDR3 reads TGTGCCAGCAGTGATTATAGGAACACTGAAGCTTTCTTT.

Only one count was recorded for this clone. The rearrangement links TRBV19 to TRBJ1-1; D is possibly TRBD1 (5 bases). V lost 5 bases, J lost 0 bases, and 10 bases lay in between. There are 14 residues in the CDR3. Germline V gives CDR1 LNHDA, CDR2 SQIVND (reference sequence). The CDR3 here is CASSFGAMNTEAFF. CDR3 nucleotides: TGTGCCAGTAGTTTCGGGGCGATGAACACTGAAGCTTTCTTT.

The CDR3 spells CASSDKGWTEAFF. CDR3 coding DNA: TGTGCCAGCAGTGATAAGGGTTGGACTGAAGCTTTCTTT. The chain carries TRBV2 and TRBJ1-1; D is uncertain. Trimming removed 3 bases from V and 5 bases from J, with 10 bases in between. Germline-derived CDR1 and CDR2 are SNHLY and FYNNEI. The CDR3 runs 13 residues.

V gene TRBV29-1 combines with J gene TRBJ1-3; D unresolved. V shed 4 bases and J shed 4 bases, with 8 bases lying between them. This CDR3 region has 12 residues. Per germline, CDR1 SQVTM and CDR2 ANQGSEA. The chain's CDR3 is CSVVMMGNTIYF. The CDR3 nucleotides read TGCAGCGTTGTTATGATGGGAAACACCATATATTTT.